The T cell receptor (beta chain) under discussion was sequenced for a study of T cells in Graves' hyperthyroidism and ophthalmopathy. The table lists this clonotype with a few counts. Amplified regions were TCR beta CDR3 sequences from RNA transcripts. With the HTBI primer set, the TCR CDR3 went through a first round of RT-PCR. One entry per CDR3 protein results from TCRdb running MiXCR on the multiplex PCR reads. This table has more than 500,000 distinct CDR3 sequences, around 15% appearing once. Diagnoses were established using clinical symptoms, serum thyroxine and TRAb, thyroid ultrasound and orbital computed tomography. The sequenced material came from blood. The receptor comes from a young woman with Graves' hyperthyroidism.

The CDR3 DNA follows: TGTGCCAGCAGCGCTGGGGCAATGGAAGCTTTCTTT. This translates into CASSAGAMEAFF. The chain is built from TRBV5-4 and TRBJ1-1, with a tentative D call TRBD1 (5 bases). Trimming cost V 4 bases and J 8 bases, with 12 bases left between them. Looked up from germline, CDR1 is SGHNT and CDR2 is YYREEE (reference sequence). This CDR3 comprises 12 residues.